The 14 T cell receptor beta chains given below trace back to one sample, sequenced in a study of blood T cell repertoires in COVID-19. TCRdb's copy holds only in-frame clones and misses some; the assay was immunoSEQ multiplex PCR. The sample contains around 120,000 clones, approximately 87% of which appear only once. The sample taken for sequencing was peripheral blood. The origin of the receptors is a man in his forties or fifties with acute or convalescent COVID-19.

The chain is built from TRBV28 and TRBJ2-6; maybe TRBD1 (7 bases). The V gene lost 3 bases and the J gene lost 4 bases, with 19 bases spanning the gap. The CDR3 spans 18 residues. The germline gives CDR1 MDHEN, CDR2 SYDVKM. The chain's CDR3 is CASSFSEGAPGGANVLTF. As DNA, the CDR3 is TGTGCCAGCAGTTTTTCGGAGGGGGCGCCAGGAGGGGCCAACGTCCTGACTTTC.

CDR3 nucleotide sequence: TGTGCCCTGAAGGCTAGCAGCTACAATGAGCAGTTCTTC. The encoded protein is CALKASSYNEQFF. The V and J genes are TRBV2 and TRBJ2-1; D is possibly TRBD2 (5 bases). The CDR3 sequence is 13 residues long. V was clipped by 11 bases and J by 3 bases, with 14 bases between them. Germline V gives CDR1 SNHLY, CDR2 FYNNEI.

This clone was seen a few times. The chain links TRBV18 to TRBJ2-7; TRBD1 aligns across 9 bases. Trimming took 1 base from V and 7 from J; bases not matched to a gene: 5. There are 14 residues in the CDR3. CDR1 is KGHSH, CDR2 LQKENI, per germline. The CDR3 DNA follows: TGTGCCAGCTCACCACAAGGGACAGGGTATGAGCAGTACTTC. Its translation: CASSPQGTGYEQYF.

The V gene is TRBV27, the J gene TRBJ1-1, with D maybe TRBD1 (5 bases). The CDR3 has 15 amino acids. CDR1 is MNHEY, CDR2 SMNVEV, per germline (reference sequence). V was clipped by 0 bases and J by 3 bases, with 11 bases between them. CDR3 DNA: TGTGCCAGCAGTTTATCAACAGGAATAGACACTGAAGCTTTCTTT. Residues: CASSLSTGIDTEAFF.

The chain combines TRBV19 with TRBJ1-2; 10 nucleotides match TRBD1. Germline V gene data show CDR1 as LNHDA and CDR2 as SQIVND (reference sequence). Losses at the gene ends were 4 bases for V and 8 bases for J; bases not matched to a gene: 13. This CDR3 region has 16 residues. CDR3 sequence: CASSNPRRQGAPGYTF. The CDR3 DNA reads TGTGCCAGTAGTAACCCCCGACGACAGGGGGCGCCCGGCTACACCTTC.

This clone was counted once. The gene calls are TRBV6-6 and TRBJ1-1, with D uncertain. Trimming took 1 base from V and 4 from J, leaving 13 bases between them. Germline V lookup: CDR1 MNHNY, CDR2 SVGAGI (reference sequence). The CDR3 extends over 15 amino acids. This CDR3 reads CASSYFTDQGTEAFF. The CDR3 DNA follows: TGTGCCAGCAGTTACTTCACAGATCAAGGCACTGAAGCTTTCTTT.

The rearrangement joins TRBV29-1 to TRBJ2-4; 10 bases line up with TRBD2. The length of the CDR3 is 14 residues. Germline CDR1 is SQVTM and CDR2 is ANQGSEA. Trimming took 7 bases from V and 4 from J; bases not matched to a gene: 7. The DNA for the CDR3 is TGCAGCGCCGCTAGCGGGAGAGCTAAAAACATTCAGTACTTC. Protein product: CSAASGRAKNIQYF. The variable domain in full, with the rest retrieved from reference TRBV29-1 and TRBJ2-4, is SAVISQKPSRDICQRGTSLTIQCQVDSQVTMMFWYRQQPGQSLTLIATANQGSEATYESGFVIDKFPISRPNLTFSTLTVSNMSPEDSSIYLCSAASGRAKNIQYFGAGTRLSVL.

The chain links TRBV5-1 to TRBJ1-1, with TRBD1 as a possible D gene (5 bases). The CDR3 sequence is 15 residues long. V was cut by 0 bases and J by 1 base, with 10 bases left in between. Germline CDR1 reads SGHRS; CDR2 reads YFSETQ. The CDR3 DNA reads TGCGCCAGCAGCTTGGGGACACACCCGAACACTGAAGCTTTCTTT. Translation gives CASSLGTHPNTEAFF.

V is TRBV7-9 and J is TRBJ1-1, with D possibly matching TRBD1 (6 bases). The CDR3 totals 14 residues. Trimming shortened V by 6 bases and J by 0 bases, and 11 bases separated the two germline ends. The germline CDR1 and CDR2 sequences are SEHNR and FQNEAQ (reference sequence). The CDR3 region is CASRRTGMNTEAFF. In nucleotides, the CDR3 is TGTGCCAGCAGACGAACAGGGATGAACACTGAAGCTTTCTTT.

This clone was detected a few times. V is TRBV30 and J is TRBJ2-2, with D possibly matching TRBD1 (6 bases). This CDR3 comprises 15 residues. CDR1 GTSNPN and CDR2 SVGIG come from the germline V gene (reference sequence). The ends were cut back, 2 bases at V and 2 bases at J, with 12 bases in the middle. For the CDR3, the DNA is TGTGCCTGGAGTAGGCCAGGGGTTAACACCGGGGAGCTGTTTTTT. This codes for CAWSRPGVNTGELFF.

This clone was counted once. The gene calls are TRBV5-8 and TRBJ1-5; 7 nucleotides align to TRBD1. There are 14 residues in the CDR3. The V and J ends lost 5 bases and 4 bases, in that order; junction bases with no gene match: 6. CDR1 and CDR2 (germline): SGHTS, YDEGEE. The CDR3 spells CASRRQGGNQPQHF. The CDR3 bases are TGTGCCAGCAGGAGACAGGGAGGAAATCAGCCCCAGCATTTT.

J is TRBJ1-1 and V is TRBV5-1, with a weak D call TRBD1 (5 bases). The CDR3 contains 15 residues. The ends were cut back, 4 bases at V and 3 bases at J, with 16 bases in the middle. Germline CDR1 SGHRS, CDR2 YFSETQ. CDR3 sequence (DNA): TGCGCCAGCAGCCCCTCATGGGGGGGGGACACTGAAGCTTTCTTT. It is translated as CASSPSWGGDTEAFF.

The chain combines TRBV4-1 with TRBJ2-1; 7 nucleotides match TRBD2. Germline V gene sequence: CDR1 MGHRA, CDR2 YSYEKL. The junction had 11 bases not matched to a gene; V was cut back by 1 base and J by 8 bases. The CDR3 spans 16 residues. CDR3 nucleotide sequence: TGCGCCAGCAGCCAAGTAGTGGCGGGAGCGAGCGATGAGCAGTTCTTC. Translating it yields CASSQVVAGASDEQFF.

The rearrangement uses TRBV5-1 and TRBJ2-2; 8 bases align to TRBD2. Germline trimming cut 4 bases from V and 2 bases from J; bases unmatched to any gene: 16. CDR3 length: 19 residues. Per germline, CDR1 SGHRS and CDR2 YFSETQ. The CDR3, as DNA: TGCGCCAGCAGCCCCCGGTCAAAACTTAGCGGGATAAACACCGGGGAGCTGTTTTTT. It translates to CASSPRSKLSGINTGELFF.